This entry describes one TCR beta chain. CDR3 length: 19 residues. Cells designated naive CD8 were CD45RO-negative and were positively selected for CCR7, with terminally differentiated effector memory CD45RA+ cells excluded. This sample was included in a study of shared clonotypes between healthy human individuals. Here immunoSEQ multiplex PCR was the method, and the copy in TCRdb shows in-frame clones only, minus some. The sample shows about 650,000 clones, over 95% of them seen only once. This sequence originates from a woman in her 30s in good health. The chain joins TRBV21-1 to TRBJ1-5. TRBV21-1 is deemed a pseudogene. What was sequenced was naive CD8+ T cells sorted from blood. CDR3 nucleotides: TGTGCCAGCCGTTCAAGGGGGGCCTCAGGACCGGATAGCAATCAGCCCCAGCATTTT. It specifies CASRSRGASGPDSNQPQHF.